The 18 T cell receptor beta chains below come from one sample, sequenced in a study of vaccination effects on CD4 cells after COVID-19. Generated by immunoSEQ multiplex PCR, the TCRdb table keeps only in-frame clones and is missing some. The sample carries around 46,000 clones, around 67% recorded once. These receptors have no identified antigens. Cultured cells yielded isolated CD4+ T cells after approximately nine days. The sample consisted of CD4+ T cells from PBMCs cultured without peptide, taken before COVID-19 vaccination. The receptors derive from a human donor who received a COVID-19 vaccine.

This clone was detected only a few times. This sequence joins TRBV9 and TRBJ1-1, with D unresolved. In germline, CDR1 is SGDLS, CDR2 YYNGEE. The CDR3 consists of 15 residues. V gave up 0 bases and J gave up 4 bases, with 13 bases separating them. The CDR3 DNA sequence: TGTGCCAGCAGCGTAGAACAGAACTATGGCACTGAAGCTTTCTTT. Encoded protein: CASSVEQNYGTEAFF. Variable domain in full (rest from reference TRBV9 and TRBJ1-1): DSGVTQTPKHLITATGQRVTLRCSPRSGDLSVYWYQQSLDQGLQFLIQYYNGEERAKGNILERFSAQQFPDLHSELNLSSLELGDSALYFCASSVEQNYGTEAFFGQGTRLTVV.

This clone was recorded a few times. The rearrangement links TRBV19 to TRBJ1-2, with D perhaps matching TRBD1 (6 bases). Germline-derived CDR1 and CDR2 are LNHDA and SQIVND (reference sequence). V shed 7 bases and J shed 6 bases, with 15 bases lying between them. The CDR3 has 13 amino acids. This CDR3 reads CASMRPGEDGYTF. The CDR3 coding sequence is TGTGCCAGTATGAGGCCAGGGGAAGATGGCTACACCTTC. The complete variable domain, with remaining parts taken from reference TRBV19 and TRBJ1-2, reads DGGITQSPKYLFRKEGQNVTLSCEQNLNHDAMYWYRQDPGQGLRLIYYSQIVNDFQKGDIAEGYSVSREKKESFPLTVTSAQKNPTAFYLCASMRPGEDGYTFGSGTRLTVV.

The chain combines TRBV7-8 with TRBJ2-4; 8 bases agree with TRBD1. V was pared by 5 bases and J by 0 bases, with 6 bases of the junction left unmatched. The CDR3 totals 16 residues. Germline V CDR1 and CDR2: SGHVS, FQNEAQ. The CDR3 is CASSPQTGAAKNIQYF. As DNA, the CDR3 is TGTGCCAGCAGCCCCCAGACAGGGGCAGCCAAAAACATTCAGTACTTC. Variable domain in full (rest from reference TRBV7-8 and TRBJ2-4): GAGVSQSPRYKVAKRGQDVALRCDPISGHVSLFWYQQALGQGPEFLTYFQNEAQLDKSGLPSDRFFAERPEGSVSTLKIQRTQQEDSAVYLCASSPQTGAAKNIQYFGAGTRLSVL.

There are a few counts of this clone. V and J are TRBV24-1 and TRBJ1-5; possible D gene TRBD1, 6 bases. CDR3 length equals 18 residues. CDR1 KGHDR and CDR2 SFDVKD come from the germline V gene. Trimming stripped 9 bases from V and 0 bases from J, with 23 bases between. CDR3 coding DNA: TGTGCCACCTTAGGGAGACAGGCGCCGCCTTATAGCAATCAGCCCCAGCATTTT. This gives the protein CATLGRQAPPYSNQPQHF.

The chain joins TRBV10-2 to TRBJ1-3; 8 bases are shared with TRBD1. With V trimmed by 4 bases and J by 4 bases, 6 bases remained unmatched. Germline V gene lookup returns CDR1 WSHSY and CDR2 SAAADI. The CDR3 length is 15 residues. CDR3 loop: CASSGRQGYGNTIYF. CDR3 coding DNA: TGCGCCAGCAGTGGGAGACAGGGGTACGGAAACACCATATATTTT.

The chain couples TRBV10-3 to TRBJ2-1, with D maybe TRBD2 (5 bases). CDR1 and CDR2 from the germline V gene are ENHRY and SYGVKD. With 3 bases removed from V and 8 bases from J, the gap between germline ends came to 5 bases. This CDR3 comprises 11 residues. Here the CDR3 reads CAISDGDEQFF. The DNA for the CDR3 is TGTGCCATCAGTGACGGGGATGAGCAGTTCTTC.

The chain links TRBV27 to TRBJ2-6; D is unclear. V was cut by 3 bases and J by 0 bases, with 9 bases left in between. The CDR3 contains 16 residues. Germline CDR1 MNHEY, CDR2 SMNVEV (reference sequence). CDR3 region: CASSLRAGSGANVLTF. The CDR3 bases are TGTGCCAGCAGTTTGCGAGCAGGCTCTGGGGCCAACGTCCTGACTTTC. The variable domain in full, completed from reference TRBV27 and TRBJ2-6, reads EAQVTQNPRYLITVTGKKLTVTCSQNMNHEYMSWYRQDPGLGLRQIYYSMNVEVTDKGDVPEGYKVSRKEKRNFPLILESPSPNQTSLYFCASSLRAGSGANVLTFGAGSRLTVL.

The chain is built from TRBV28 and TRBJ2-1, with TRBD2 identical over 11 bases. Germline V gene sequence: CDR1 MDHEN, CDR2 SYDVKM. Trimming removed 6 bases from V and 8 bases from J; junction bases left unmatched: 3. This CDR3 spans 13 amino acids. The CDR3 coding sequence is TGTGCCAGCAGCCTAGCGGGAGGCGATGAGCAGTTCTTC. It encodes CASSLAGGDEQFF.

The chain has TRBV28 and TRBJ2-3, with D hard to call. The CDR3 totals 16 residues. Trimming took 6 bases from V and 1 from J, leaving 17 bases between them. CDR1 and CDR2 (germline): MDHEN, SYDVKM. The CDR3 here is CASSPPSQTRTDTQYF. CDR3 nucleotide sequence: TGTGCCAGCAGCCCACCCTCACAGACCCGCACAGATACGCAGTATTTT.

The chain couples TRBV7-2 to TRBJ2-2, with TRBD2 matching 7 bases. Trimming cost V 5 bases and J 5 bases; bases outside gene matches: 11. The CDR3 sequence is 16 residues long. Germline V CDR1 and CDR2: SGHTA, FQGNSA. The chain's CDR3 is CASSARTRSVTGELFF. CDR3 DNA: TGTGCCAGCAGCGCGAGGACTAGGTCCGTAACCGGGGAGCTGTTTTTT.

A few counts support this clone. The chain couples TRBV14 to TRBJ2-2; the match to TRBD2 covers 10 bases. The CDR3 sequence is 15 residues long. The germline CDR1 and CDR2 sequences are SGHDN and FVKESK. V gave up 1 base and J gave up 5 bases; unmatched junction bases: 1. The CDR3: CASSQALAGTGELFF. As DNA, the CDR3 is TGTGCCAGCAGCCAAGCACTAGCGGGGACCGGGGAGCTGTTTTTT.

The rearrangement uses TRBV5-6 and TRBJ2-5; 16 bases fit TRBD2. V shed 3 bases and J 7 bases; nucleotides not matched to a gene: 15. CDR1 and CDR2 from the germline V gene are SGHDT and YYEEEE. This CDR3 has 19 residues. In nucleotides, the CDR3 is TGTGCCAGCAGCTCTTTTCGGGGACTAGCGGGGGGGCCTGTGGGGACCCAGTACTTC. It codes for CASSSFRGLAGGPVGTQYF.

V and J are TRBV12-5 and TRBJ2-5, with a weak D call TRBD1 (6 bases). The V end lost 2 bases, the J end lost 5 bases, and 15 bases lay between the germline ends. Germline V CDR1 and CDR2: LGHNT, FRNRAP. There are 15 residues in the CDR3. DNA of the CDR3: TGTGCTAGTGGTTTGTCGAGGGGGATAGCTGAGACCCAGTACTTC. It is translated as CASGLSRGIAETQYF. Using reference TRBV12-5 and TRBJ2-5 for the parts outside the CDR3, the full variable domain is DARVTQTPRHKVTEMGQEVTMRCQPILGHNTVFWYRQTMMQGLELLAYFRNRAPLDDSGMPKDRFSAEMPDATLATLKIQPSEPRDSAVYFCASGLSRGIAETQYFGPGTRLLVL.

V and J are TRBV6-5 and TRBJ2-1; D possibly corresponds to TRBD1 (5 bases). Germline-derived CDR1 and CDR2 are MNHEY and SVGAGI. CDR3 length: 15 residues. V lost 6 bases, J lost 3 bases, and 15 bases lay in between. As DNA, the CDR3 is TGTGCCAGCAGCCCCCCGACTGACAGCTACAATGAGCAGTTCTTC. Residues: CASSPPTDSYNEQFF.

This chain joins TRBV4-3 and TRBJ1-3; D unclear. CDR1 is LGHNA and CDR2 is YSLEER in the germline V gene. The germline V and J ends were trimmed by 0 bases and 1 base, with 10 bases remaining between them. This CDR3 comprises 16 residues. DNA for the CDR3: TGCGCCAGCAGCCAAGATCTGGGGTATTCTGGAAACACCATATATTTT. Its translation: CASSQDLGYSGNTIYF.

V is TRBV3-1 (or the pseudogene TRBV3-2) and J is TRBJ1-2; D remains unclear. CDR1 and CDR2 from the germline V gene are LGHDT and YNNKEL (reference sequence). The CDR3 is made up of 14 amino acids. V lost 1 base and J 3 bases, leaving 9 bases between the germline ends. The CDR3 DNA follows: TGTGCCAGCAGCCAAGTGGGGTCGGACTATGGCTACACCTTC. Residues: CASSQVGSDYGYTF.

This clone is deemed medium-sized. The CDR3 region has the DNA TGTGCCTGGAGTCCCCAGACAGGCTACGAGCAGTACTTC. Translation: CAWSPQTGYEQYF. V gene TRBV30 combines with J gene TRBJ2-7; D is perhaps TRBD1 (6 bases). Per the germline V gene, CDR1 is GTSNPN and CDR2 is SVGIG (reference sequence). CDR3 length: 13 residues. Trimming took off 2 bases at V and 3 bases at J, with 11 bases between the two ends. Variable domain in full (rest from reference TRBV30 and TRBJ2-7): SQTIHQWPATLVQPVGSPLSLECTVEGTSNPNLYWYRQAAGRGLQLLFYSVGIGQISSEVPQNLSASRPQDRQFILSSKKLLLSDSGFYLCAWSPQTGYEQYFGPGTRLTVT.

This clone was detected once. The J gene is TRBJ2-3, the V gene TRBV5-6; D may be TRBD2 (5 bases). The CDR3 is made up of 16 amino acids. The germline V and J ends were trimmed by 7 bases and 4 bases, with 22 bases remaining between them. Germline V gene sequence: CDR1 SGHDT, CDR2 YYEEEE. The CDR3 spells CASRRHRGVKADTQYF. Here the CDR3 DNA reads TGTGCCAGCCGACGCCATCGGGGAGTCAAGGCAGATACGCAGTATTTT.